This T cell receptor (beta chain) was recorded in a study of T-cell memory formation after mild COVID-19. This clonotype was seen a few times. TCRdb fed the 5' RACE reads into MiXCR, producing one record per CDR3 protein. The data hold under 150,000 distinct CDR3 sequences, with 15% to 20% observed a single time. This CDR3 region has 12 residues. Germline CDR1 reads KGHDR; CDR2 reads SFDVKD. Trimming took 6 bases from V and 7 from J, leaving 12 bases between them. The sequence was collected from an adult woman who had mild COVID-19 (a few samples of this study predate the infection). Cell type and time point are not known. The chain joins TRBV24-1 to TRBJ2-7; possibly TRBD2 for D (5 bases). The sample was PBMCs or a T cell subset sorted from them (not recorded which). CDR3 sequence reads: CATSTLTGEQYF. CDR3 nucleotide sequence: TGTGCCACCAGTACATTAACGGGGGAGCAGTACTTC.